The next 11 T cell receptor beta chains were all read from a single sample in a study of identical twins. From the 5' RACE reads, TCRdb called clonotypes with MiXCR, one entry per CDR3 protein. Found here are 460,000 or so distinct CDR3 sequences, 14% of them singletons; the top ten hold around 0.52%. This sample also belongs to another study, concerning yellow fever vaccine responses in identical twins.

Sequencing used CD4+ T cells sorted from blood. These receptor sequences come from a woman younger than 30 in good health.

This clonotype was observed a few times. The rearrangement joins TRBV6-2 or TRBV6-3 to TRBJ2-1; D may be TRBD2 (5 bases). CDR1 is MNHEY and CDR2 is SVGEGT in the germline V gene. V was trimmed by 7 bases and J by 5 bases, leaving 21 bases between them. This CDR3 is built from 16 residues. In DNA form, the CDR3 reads TGTGCCAGCACCGGCGCCGGACTCCCATCAAACAATGAGCAGTTCTTC. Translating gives CASTGAGLPSNNEQFF.

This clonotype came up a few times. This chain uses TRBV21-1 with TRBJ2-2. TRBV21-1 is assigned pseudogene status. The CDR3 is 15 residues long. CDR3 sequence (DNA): TGTGCCAGCACCTCGGGCAGTGTCTTACCCGGGGAGCTGTTTTTT. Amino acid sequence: CASTSGSVLPGELFF.

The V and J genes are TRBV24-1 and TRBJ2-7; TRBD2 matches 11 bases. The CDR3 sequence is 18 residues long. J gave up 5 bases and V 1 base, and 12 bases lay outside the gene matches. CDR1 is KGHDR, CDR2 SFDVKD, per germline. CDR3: CATSDFGELAGVVNEQYF. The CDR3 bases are TGTGCCACCAGTGATTTTGGGGAACTAGCGGGAGTGGTAAACGAGCAGTACTTC.

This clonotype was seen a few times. The CDR3 region is CSAHRRAGEDTQYF. CDR3 coding DNA: TGCAGTGCTCATCGCCGGGCAGGGGAGGATACGCAGTATTTT. The gene calls are TRBV20-1 and TRBJ2-3; D might be TRBD1 (6 bases). CDR3 length: 14 residues. Looked up from germline, CDR1 is DFQATT and CDR2 is SNEGSKA (reference sequence). V lost 5 bases, J lost 6 bases, and 18 bases lay in between.

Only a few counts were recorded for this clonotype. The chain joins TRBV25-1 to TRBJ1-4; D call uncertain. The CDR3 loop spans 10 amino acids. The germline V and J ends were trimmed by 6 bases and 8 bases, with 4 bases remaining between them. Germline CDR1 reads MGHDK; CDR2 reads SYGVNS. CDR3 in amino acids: CASRNEKLFF. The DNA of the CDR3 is TGTGCCAGCAGAAACGAAAAACTGTTTTTT.

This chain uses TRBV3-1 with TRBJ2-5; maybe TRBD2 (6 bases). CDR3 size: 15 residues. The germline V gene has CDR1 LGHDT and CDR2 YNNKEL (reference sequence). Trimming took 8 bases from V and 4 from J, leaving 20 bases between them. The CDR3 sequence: CASSPRRGRGETQYF. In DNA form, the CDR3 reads TGTGCCAGCTCACCGAGGAGGGGACGGGGAGAGACCCAGTACTTC.

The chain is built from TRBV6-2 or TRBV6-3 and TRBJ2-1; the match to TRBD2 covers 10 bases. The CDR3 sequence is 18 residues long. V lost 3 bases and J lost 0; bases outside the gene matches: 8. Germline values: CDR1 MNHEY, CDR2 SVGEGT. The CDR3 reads CASSYLLTSGVSYNEQFF. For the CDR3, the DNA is TGTGCCAGCAGTTATCTACTAACTAGCGGGGTCTCCTACAATGAGCAGTTCTTC.

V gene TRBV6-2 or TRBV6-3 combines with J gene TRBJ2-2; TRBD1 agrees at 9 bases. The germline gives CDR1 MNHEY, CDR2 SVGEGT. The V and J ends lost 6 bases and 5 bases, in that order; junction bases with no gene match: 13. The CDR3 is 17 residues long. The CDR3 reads CASRTLHATGGTGELFF. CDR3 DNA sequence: TGTGCCAGCAGAACCTTGCATGCGACAGGGGGTACCGGGGAGCTGTTTTTT.

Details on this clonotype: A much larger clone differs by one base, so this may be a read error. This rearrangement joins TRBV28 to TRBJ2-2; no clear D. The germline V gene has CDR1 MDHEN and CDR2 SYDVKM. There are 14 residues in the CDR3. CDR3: CAISRRLNTGELFF. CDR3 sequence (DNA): TGTGCCATCAGTCGTCGACTCAACACCGGGGAGCTGTTTTTT. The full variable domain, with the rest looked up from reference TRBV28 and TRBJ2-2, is DVKVTQSSRYLVKRTGEKVFLECVQDMDHENMFWYRQDPGLGLRLIYFSYDVKMKEKGDIPEGYSVSREKKERFSLILESASTNQTSMYLCAISRRLNTGELFFGEGSRLTVL.

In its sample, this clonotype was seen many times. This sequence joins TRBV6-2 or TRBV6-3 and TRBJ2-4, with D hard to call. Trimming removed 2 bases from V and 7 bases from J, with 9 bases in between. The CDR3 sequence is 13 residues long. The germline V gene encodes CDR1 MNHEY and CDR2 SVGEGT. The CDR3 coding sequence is TGTGCCAGCAGTTACGGTCTGAGGAACATTCAGTACTTC. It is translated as CASSYGLRNIQYF.

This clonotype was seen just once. CDR3 in amino acids: CASSLGLSGGTAKNIQYF. The CDR3 nucleotides are TGTGCCAGCAGCTTAGGGTTGTCGGGTGGGACAGCCAAAAACATTCAGTACTTC. The V gene is TRBV11-1, the J gene TRBJ2-4; tentatively, D is TRBD1 or TRBD2 (5 bases each). V was clipped by 1 base and J by 0 bases, with 16 bases between them. Looked up from germline, CDR1 is SGHAT and CDR2 is FQDESV (reference sequence). CDR3 length: 18 residues. The variable domain in full, completed from reference TRBV11-1 and TRBJ2-4, reads EAEVAQSPRYKITEKSQAVAFWCDPISGHATLYWYRQILGQGPELLVQFQDESVVDDSQLPKDRFSAERLKGVDSTLKIQPAELGDSAMYLCASSLGLSGGTAKNIQYFGAGTRLSVL.